Listed here are 23 T cell receptor beta chains from one sample, sequenced in a study of blood T cells in healthy people across ages. Alongside a J-beta primer mix, a sample-barcoded 5' primer served in a second PCR lasting about 7 to 11 cycles. From the 5' RACE reads, TCRdb called clonotypes with MiXCR, one entry per CDR3 protein. The data contain hundreds of thousands of distinct CDR3 sequences, about half of them seen just once; the ten biggest clones take up roughly 31%. Sequencing was performed on blood. The receptors here all came from a woman aged 55-69 years in good health.

CDR3 coding DNA: TGTGCCAGCAGTGAAACTGGGGGGCAAGATTCACCCCTCCACTTT. Residues: CASSETGGQDSPLHF. The V and J genes are TRBV6-1 and TRBJ1-6; weak D call: TRBD1 (6 bases). The CDR3 length is 15 residues. V was trimmed by 2 bases and J by 8 bases, leaving 13 bases between them. Germline-derived CDR1 and CDR2 are MNHNS and SASEGT.

This clonotype has only a few counts. This chain uses TRBV20-1 with TRBJ2-1; D not certain. The CDR3 has 12 residues. Germline CDR1 reads DFQATT; CDR2 reads SNEGSKA (reference sequence). Deletions cut 3 bases from V and 2 bases from J, with 5 bases between. This CDR3 is CSASRTYNEQFF. The CDR3 coding sequence is TGCAGTGCTAGTCGGACCTACAATGAGCAGTTCTTC.

V is TRBV4-2 and J is TRBJ2-3; 12 nucleotides agree with TRBD2. Per the germline V gene, CDR1 is LGHNA and CDR2 is YNFKEQ. The CDR3 loop spans 23 amino acids. The trim removed 0 bases at V and 7 bases at J, leaving 26 bases unmatched. The DNA for the CDR3 is TGTGCCAGCAGCCAAGATGGGGCCCTAGGGGCTAGCGGGAGGGGCCAGGATTATAATACGCAGTATTTT. Its translation is CASSQDGALGASGRGQDYNTQYF.

The sample holds one count of this clonotype. The chain links TRBV7-2 to TRBJ2-3; tentatively, D is TRBD1 (6 bases). The germline V and J ends were trimmed by 3 bases and 6 bases, with 13 bases remaining between them. This CDR3 has 14 amino acids. CDR1 and CDR2 (germline): SGHTA, FQGNSA. CDR3 sequence reads: CASSFNRVGDTQYF. Written as DNA, the CDR3 is TGTGCCAGCAGCTTCAACAGGGTAGGCGATACGCAGTATTTT.

The V and J genes are TRBV5-1 and TRBJ2-5; 9 bases are a match to TRBD1. Germline loops: CDR1 SGHRS, CDR2 YFSETQ. After removal of 1 base from V and 2 bases from J, the junction contained 6 bases not matched to a gene. The CDR3 runs to 16 residues. In DNA, the CDR3 is TGCGCCAGCAGCTTGTCCGGGACAGGGTTACAAGAGACCCAGTACTTC. It specifies CASSLSGTGLQETQYF.

V usage is TRBV6-6 and J usage is TRBJ1-2; unclear D gene. This CDR3 is 11 amino acids long. V lost 3 bases and J 8 bases, leaving 7 bases between the germline ends. Germline V gene sequence: CDR1 MNHNY, CDR2 SVGAGI (reference sequence). CDR3 nucleotide sequence: TGTGCCAGCAGTTATCAGATGGGCTACACCTTC. This translates into CASSYQMGYTF.

The J gene is TRBJ2-1, the V gene TRBV2, with D unclear. The length of the CDR3 is 13 residues. Deletions cut 2 bases from V and 5 bases from J, with 7 bases between. In germline, CDR1 is SNHLY, CDR2 FYNNEI. CDR3 region: CASSEYRNNEQFF. CDR3 bases: TGTGCCAGCAGTGAATACAGAAACAATGAGCAGTTCTTC. The full variable domain, with the rest looked up from reference TRBV2 and TRBJ2-1, is EPEVTQTPSHQVTQMGQEVILRCVPISNHLYFYWYRQILGQKVEFLVSFYNNEISEKSEIFDDQFSVERPDGSNFTLKIRSTKLEDSAMYFCASSEYRNNEQFFGPGTRLTVL.

In the case of this clonotype: One end of the junction fails to match germline, which may point to a read error. This chain joins TRBV12-3 or TRBV12-4 and TRBJ2-3, with TRBD2 matching over 7 bases. The CDR3 runs 18 residues. This CDR3 is CASSGRDYKNLLTDTRYF. The DNA for the CDR3 is TGTGCCAGCAGCGGCCGGGACTACAAGAATTTGTTAACAGATACGCGGTATTTT.

V gene TRBV3-1 combines with J gene TRBJ2-3, with 9 bases identical to TRBD2. There are 13 residues in the CDR3. CDR1 is LGHDT and CDR2 is YNNKEL in the germline V gene (reference sequence). V trimming: 8 bases; J trimming: 2 bases; junction bases outside the gene matches: 2. As DNA, the CDR3 is TGTGCCAGCGGCGGGAGGGACACAGATACGCAGTATTTT. It codes for CASGGRDTDTQYF.

This clonotype appeared a few times. The rearrangement links TRBV20-1 to TRBJ2-7; 8 bases map to TRBD2. This CDR3 has 14 residues. The germline V gene has CDR1 DFQATT and CDR2 SNEGSKA (reference sequence). V was pared by 3 bases and J by 0 bases, with 4 bases of the junction left unmatched. CDR3 region: CSASGREDSYEQYF. CDR3 nucleotides: TGCAGTGCTAGTGGGCGGGAGGACTCCTACGAGCAGTACTTC.

This clonotype was seen a few times. The rearrangement uses TRBV4-3 and TRBJ1-2; the D gene is possibly TRBD1 (5 bases). This CDR3 spans 16 amino acids. V was pared by 0 bases and J by 1 base, with 12 bases between. CDR1 is LGHNA, CDR2 YSLEER, per germline. The CDR3 DNA follows: TGCGCCAGCAGCCAAGATACGGGGGGGAATAACTATGGCTACACCTTC. This codes for CASSQDTGGNNYGYTF.

This chain connects TRBV29-1 to TRBJ2-4; 10 positions match TRBD2. Near its end, the DNA agrees better with TRBJ2-7, so the J call may be wrong. CDR1 SQVTM and CDR2 ANQGSEA come from the germline V gene. The CDR3 extends over 15 amino acids. The CDR3 sequence is CSVTGTSERSYEQYF. The CDR3 DNA sequence: TGCAGCGTGACCGGGACTAGCGAGAGAAGCTACGAGCAGTACTTC.

This clonotype appeared a few times. The chain links TRBV4-2 to TRBJ2-3, with a weak D call TRBD2 (5 bases). Trimming pared 3 bases from V and 6 bases from J, leaving 13 bases between. The length of the CDR3 is 14 residues. Germline assignment: CDR1 LGHNA and CDR2 YNFKEQ. The CDR3 nucleotides read TGTGCCAGCAGCCACATCGCGTCGGGGGATACGCAGTATTTT. Amino acid sequence: CASSHIASGDTQYF.

The chain employs TRBV9 and TRBJ2-1; the D gene is possibly TRBD1 (6 bases). From germline, CDR1 is SGDLS and CDR2 YYNGEE. Trimming shortened V by 3 bases and J by 7 bases, and 11 bases separated the two germline ends. This CDR3 contains 13 residues. The CDR3 region is CASSDHRENEQFF. In nucleotides, the CDR3 is TGTGCCAGCAGCGATCACAGGGAAAATGAGCAGTTCTTC.

This clonotype was seen just once. The chain couples TRBV7-2 to TRBJ1-1; D is ambiguous. The CDR3 is 14 residues long. V was trimmed by 1 base and J by 2 bases, leaving 8 bases between them. Germline loops: CDR1 SGHTA, CDR2 FQGNSA. DNA of the CDR3: TGTGCCAGCAGCTTAGACATTTCCAACACTGAAGCTTTCTTT. Protein: CASSLDISNTEAFF.

The chain employs TRBV7-8 and TRBJ1-1; a possible D gene is TRBD1 (6 bases). CDR1 and CDR2 (germline): SGHVS, FQNEAQ. The CDR3 is 14 amino acids. V was pared by 5 bases and J by 5 bases, with 15 bases between. The CDR3 DNA follows: TGTGCCAGCAGCCGCCGGGACAAGAGTACTGAAGCTTTCTTT. Translating gives CASSRRDKSTEAFF.

This clonotype showed up many times. The chain recombines TRBV18 with TRBJ2-1; no definite D call. The CDR3 is 15 amino acids. Between the trimmed V and J ends, which lost 3 bases and 3 bases, there was a span of 12 bases. Looked up from germline, CDR1 is KGHSH and CDR2 is LQKENI. The CDR3 here is CASSPRPPSYNEQFF. CDR3 in DNA: TGTGCCAGCTCACCCCGGCCCCCTAGCTACAATGAGCAGTTCTTC.

This clonotype has just a few counts. This chain uses TRBV28 with TRBJ2-7; D is possibly TRBD1 (5 bases). V lost 2 bases and J 0 bases, leaving 11 bases between the germline ends. The V gene's germline CDR1 is MDHEN and CDR2 SYDVKM. The CDR3 loop spans 15 amino acids. CDR3 coding DNA: TGTGCCAGCAGTTTAGTCCAGGGTCGCTCCTACGAGCAGTACTTC. Encoded protein: CASSLVQGRSYEQYF.

Written as DNA, the CDR3 is TGCGCCAGCAGCCAAGAGGCGGGGGGGTACAATGAGCAGTACTTC. Residues: CASSQEAGGYNEQYF. The J gene is TRBJ2-7, the V gene TRBV4-3, with TRBD2 matching over 9 bases. After removal of 0 bases from V and 7 bases from J, the junction contained 7 bases not matched to a gene. The germline V gene has CDR1 LGHNA and CDR2 YSLEER. This CDR3 is 15 amino acids long.

Only a few counts were recorded for this clonotype. The chain is built from TRBV12-3 or TRBV12-4 and TRBJ2-3; D call uncertain. The V end was cut by 1 base, the J end by 2 bases, with 10 bases between. The CDR3 runs 15 residues. CDR3 sequence reads: CASSLEGTDTDTQYF. The CDR3 coding sequence is TGTGCCAGCAGTTTAGAGGGAACTGACACAGATACGCAGTATTTT.

This rearrangement joins TRBV20-1 to TRBJ1-4; D possibly corresponds to TRBD1 (6 bases). Germline assignment: CDR1 DFQATT and CDR2 SNEGSKA (reference sequence). The CDR3 runs to 13 residues. V was pared by 5 bases and J by 8 bases, with 15 bases between. The CDR3: CSASPGGWEKLFF. The CDR3 coding sequence is TGCAGTGCTTCCCCGGGGGGCTGGGAAAAACTGTTTTTT.

The chain joins TRBV28 to TRBJ2-2; D may correspond to TRBD1 or TRBD2 (6 bases each). Trimming took 5 bases from V and 3 from J, leaving 13 bases between them. Germline-derived CDR1 and CDR2 are MDHEN and SYDVKM. The CDR3 has 15 residues. The CDR3 DNA is TGTGCCAGCAGTCAACAGGGACTTCACACCGGGGAGCTGTTTTTT. This sequence encodes CASSQQGLHTGELFF.

This clonotype was counted a few times. This chain connects TRBV6-5 to TRBJ2-7, with 7 bases lining up with TRBD1. The V segment lost 6 bases and the J segment 1 base; nucleotides outside the gene matches: 9. The CDR3 sequence is 15 residues long. The germline CDR1 and CDR2 sequences are MNHEY and SVGAGI. As DNA, the CDR3 is TGTGCCAGCAGCTCCCCTGGACAGGATTCCTACGAGCAGTACTTC. This sequence encodes CASSSPGQDSYEQYF.